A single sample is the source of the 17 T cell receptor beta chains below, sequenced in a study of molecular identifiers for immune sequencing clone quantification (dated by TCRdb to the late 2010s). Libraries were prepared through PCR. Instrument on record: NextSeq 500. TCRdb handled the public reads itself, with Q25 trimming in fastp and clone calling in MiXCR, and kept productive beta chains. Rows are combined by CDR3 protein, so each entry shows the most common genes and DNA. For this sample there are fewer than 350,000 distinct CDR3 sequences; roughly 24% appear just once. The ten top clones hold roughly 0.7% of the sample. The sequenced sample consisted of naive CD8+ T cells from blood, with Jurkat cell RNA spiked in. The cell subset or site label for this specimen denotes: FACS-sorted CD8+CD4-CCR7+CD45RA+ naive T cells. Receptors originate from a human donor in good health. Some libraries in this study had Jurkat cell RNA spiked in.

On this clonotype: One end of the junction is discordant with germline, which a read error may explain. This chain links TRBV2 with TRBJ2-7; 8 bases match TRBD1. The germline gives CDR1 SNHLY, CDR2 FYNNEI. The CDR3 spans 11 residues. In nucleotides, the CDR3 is TGTGCCAGCAGTGAAGGGACAGGGTTGGACTTC. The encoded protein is CASSEGTGLDF.

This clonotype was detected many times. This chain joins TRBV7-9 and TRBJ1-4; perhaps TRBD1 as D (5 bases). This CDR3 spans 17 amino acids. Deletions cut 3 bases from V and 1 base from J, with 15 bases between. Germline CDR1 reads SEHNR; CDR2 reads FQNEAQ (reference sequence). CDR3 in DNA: TGTGCCAGCAGCTTCGCAGGGTTGGTTATAACTAATGAAAAACTGTTTTTT. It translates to CASSFAGLVITNEKLFF.

CDR3 residues: CASSISGGGYNEQFF. CDR3 in DNA: TGTGCCAGTAGTATTAGCGGGGGGGGGTACAATGAGCAGTTCTTC. The V and J genes are TRBV19 and TRBJ2-1; 11 bases are a match to TRBD2. V shed 3 bases, J shed 4 bases, and the junction held 2 bases outside the gene matches. The CDR3 has 15 residues. CDR1 is LNHDA and CDR2 is SQIVND in the germline V gene (reference sequence).

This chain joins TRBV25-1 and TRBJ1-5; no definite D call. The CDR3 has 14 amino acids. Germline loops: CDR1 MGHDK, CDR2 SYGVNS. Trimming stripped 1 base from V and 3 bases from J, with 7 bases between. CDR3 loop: CASSESGSNQPQHF. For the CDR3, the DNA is TGTGCCAGCAGTGAATCTGGGTCCAATCAGCCCCAGCATTTT. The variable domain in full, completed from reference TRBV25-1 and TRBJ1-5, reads EADIYQTPRYLVIGTGKKITLECSQTMGHDKMYWYQQDPGMELHLIHYSYGVNSTEKGDLSSESTVSRIRTEHFPLTLESARPSHTSQYLCASSESGSNQPQHFGDGTRLSIL.

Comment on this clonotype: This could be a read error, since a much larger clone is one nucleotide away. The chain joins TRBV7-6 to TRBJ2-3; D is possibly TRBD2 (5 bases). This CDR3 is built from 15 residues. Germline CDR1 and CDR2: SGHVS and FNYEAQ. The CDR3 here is CASSPAVGVADMQYF. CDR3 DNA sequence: TGTGCCAGCAGCCCGGCTGTCGGGGTGGCGGATATGCAGTATTTT.

In DNA, the CDR3 is TGTGCCACCAGCAGAAACGGTGGCAATCAGCCCCAGCATTTT. Amino acids: CATSRNGGNQPQHF. The V and J genes are TRBV15 and TRBJ1-5, with unresolved D. Germline V gene lookup returns CDR1 LNHNV and CDR2 YYDKDF (reference sequence). The CDR3 consists of 14 residues. Trimming shortened V by 2 bases and J by 2 bases, and 7 bases separated the two germline ends.

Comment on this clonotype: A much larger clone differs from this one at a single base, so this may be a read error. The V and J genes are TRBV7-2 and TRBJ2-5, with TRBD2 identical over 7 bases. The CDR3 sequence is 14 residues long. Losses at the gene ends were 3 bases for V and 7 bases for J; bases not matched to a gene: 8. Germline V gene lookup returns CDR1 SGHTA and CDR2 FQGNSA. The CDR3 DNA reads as TGTGCCAGCAGCTTTCCCGGTTGGGAGGGGACCCAGTACTTC. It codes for CASSFPGWEGTQYF.

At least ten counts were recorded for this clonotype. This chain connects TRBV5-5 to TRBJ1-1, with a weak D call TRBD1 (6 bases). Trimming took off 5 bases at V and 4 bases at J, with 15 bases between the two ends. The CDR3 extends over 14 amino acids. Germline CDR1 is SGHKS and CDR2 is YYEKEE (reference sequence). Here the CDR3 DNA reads TGTGCCAGCAGGCGTACAGGGAGCAGCACTGAAGCTTTCTTT. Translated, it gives CASRRTGSSTEAFF.

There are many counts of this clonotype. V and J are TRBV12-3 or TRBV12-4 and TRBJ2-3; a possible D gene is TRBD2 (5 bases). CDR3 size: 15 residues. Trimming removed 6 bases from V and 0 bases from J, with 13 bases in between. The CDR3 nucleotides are TGTGCCAGCAGCTTGACTACTACTAGCACAGATACGCAGTATTTT. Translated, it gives CASSLTTTSTDTQYF.

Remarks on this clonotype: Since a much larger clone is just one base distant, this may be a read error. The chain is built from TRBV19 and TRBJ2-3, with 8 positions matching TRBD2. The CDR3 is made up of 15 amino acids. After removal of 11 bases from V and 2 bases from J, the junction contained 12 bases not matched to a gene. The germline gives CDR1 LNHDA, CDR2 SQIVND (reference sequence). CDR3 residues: CAAALSGGVTDTQYF. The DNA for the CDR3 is TGTGCCGCTGCGTTGAGCGGGGGAGTCACAGATACGCAGTATTTT.

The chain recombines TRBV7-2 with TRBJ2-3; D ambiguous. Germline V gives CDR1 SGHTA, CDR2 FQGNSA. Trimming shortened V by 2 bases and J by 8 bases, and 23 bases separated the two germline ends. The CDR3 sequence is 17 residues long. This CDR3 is CASSLNPDMAPPATQYF. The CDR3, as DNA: TGTGCCAGCAGCTTAAACCCAGATATGGCCCCCCCAGCTACGCAGTATTTT.

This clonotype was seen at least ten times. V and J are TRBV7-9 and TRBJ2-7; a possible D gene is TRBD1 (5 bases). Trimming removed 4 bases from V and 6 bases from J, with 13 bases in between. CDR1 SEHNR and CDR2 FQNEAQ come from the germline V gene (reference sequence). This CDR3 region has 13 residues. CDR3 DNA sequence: TGTGCCAGCAGCTCACGAACAGGTGCCGAGCAGTACTTC. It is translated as CASSSRTGAEQYF.

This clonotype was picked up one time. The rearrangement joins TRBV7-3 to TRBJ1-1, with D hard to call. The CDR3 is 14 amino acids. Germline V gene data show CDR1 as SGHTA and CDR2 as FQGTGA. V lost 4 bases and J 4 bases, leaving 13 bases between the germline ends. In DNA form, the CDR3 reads TGTGCCAGCAGCTCCGCCGGGCCCGCCACTGAAGCTTTCTTT. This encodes CASSSAGPATEAFF. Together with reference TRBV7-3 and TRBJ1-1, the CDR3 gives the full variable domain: GAGVSQTPSNKVTEKGKYVELRCDPISGHTALYWYRQSLGQGPEFLIYFQGTGAADDSGLPNDRFFAVRPEGSVSTLKIQRTERGDSAVYLCASSSAGPATEAFFGQGTRLTVV.

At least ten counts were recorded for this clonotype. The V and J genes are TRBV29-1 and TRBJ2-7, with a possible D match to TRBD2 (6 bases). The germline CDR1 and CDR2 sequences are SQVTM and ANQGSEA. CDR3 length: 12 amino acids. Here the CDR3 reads CSAGTGTYEQYF. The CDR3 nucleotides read TGCAGTGCTGGGACTGGCACCTACGAGCAGTACTTC.

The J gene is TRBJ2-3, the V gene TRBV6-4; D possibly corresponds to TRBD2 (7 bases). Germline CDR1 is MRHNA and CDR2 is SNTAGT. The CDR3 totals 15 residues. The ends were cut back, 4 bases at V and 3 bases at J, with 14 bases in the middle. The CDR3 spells CASSVGGRTTDTQYF. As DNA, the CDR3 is TGTGCCAGCAGTGTGGGGGGGCGCACGACAGATACGCAGTATTTT.

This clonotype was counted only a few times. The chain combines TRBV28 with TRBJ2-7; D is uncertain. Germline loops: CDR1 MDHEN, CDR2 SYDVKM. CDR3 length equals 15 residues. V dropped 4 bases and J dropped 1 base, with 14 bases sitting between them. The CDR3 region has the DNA TGTGCCAGCAGTTACCCGGCTACTACATCCTACGAGCAGTACTTC. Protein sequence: CASSYPATTSYEQYF.

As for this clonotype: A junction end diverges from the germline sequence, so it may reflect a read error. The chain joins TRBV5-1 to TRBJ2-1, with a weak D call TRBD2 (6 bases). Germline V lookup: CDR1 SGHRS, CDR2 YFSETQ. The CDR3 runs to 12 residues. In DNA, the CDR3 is TGCGCCAGCGGCTTCGGGGGCAATGAGCAGTTCTTC. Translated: CASGFGGNEQFF.